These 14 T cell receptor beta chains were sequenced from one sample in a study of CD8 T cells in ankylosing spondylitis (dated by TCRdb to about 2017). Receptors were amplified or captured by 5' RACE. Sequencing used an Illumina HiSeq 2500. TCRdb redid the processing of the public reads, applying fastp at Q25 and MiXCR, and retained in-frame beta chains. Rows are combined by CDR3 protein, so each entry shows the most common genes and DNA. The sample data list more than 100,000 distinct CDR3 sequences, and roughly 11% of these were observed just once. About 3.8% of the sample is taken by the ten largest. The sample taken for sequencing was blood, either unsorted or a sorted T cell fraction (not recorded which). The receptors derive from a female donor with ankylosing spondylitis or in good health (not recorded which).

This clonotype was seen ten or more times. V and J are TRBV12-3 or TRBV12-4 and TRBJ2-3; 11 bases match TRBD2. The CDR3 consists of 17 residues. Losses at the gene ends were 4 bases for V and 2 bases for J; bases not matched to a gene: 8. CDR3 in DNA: TGTGCCAGCAGTTCCCGACTAGCGGGGCCACCCACAGATACGCAGTATTTT. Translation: CASSSRLAGPPTDTQYF.

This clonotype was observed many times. CDR3 loop: CSVAGDGQGVSGANVLTF. CDR3 in DNA: TGCAGCGTTGCAGGCGACGGACAGGGGGTTTCCGGGGCCAACGTCCTGACTTTC. The chain carries TRBV29-1 and TRBJ2-6; 10 bases are shared with TRBD1. V shed 4 bases and J 4 bases; nucleotides not matched to a gene: 13. The V gene's germline CDR1 is SQVTM and CDR2 ANQGSEA. The CDR3 loop spans 18 amino acids. The full variable domain, rest sourced from reference TRBV29-1 and TRBJ2-6, is SAVISQKPSRDICQRGTSLTIQCQVDSQVTMMFWYRQQPGQSLTLIATANQGSEATYESGFVIDKFPISRPNLTFSTLTVSNMSPEDSSIYLCSVAGDGQGVSGANVLTFGAGSRLTVL.

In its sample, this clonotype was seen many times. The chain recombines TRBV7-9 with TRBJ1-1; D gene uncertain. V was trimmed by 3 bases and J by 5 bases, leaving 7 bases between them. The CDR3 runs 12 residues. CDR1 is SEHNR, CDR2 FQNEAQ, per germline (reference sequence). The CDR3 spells CASSFSGTEAFF. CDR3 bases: TGTGCCAGCAGCTTCAGCGGGACTGAAGCTTTCTTT.

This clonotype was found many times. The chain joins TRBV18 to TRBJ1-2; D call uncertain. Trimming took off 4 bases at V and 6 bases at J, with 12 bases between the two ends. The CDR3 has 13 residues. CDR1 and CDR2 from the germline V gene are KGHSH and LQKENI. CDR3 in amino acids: CASSLGRGNGYTF. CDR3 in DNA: TGTGCCAGCTCACTAGGCAGAGGAAATGGCTACACCTTC.

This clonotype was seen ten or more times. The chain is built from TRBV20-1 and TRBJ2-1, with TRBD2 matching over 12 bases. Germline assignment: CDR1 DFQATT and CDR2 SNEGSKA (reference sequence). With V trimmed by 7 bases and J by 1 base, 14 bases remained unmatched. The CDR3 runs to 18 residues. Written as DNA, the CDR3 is TGCAGTGATAAACCTAGCGGGAGGGCTCTTATGTCCTACAATGAGCAGTTCTTC. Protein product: CSDKPSGRALMSYNEQFF.

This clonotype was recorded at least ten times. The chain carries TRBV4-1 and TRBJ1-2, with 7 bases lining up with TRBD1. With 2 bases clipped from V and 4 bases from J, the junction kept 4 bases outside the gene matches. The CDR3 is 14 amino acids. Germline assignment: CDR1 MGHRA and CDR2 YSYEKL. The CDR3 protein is CASSQPGGPYGYTF. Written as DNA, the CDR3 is TGCGCCAGCAGCCAACCAGGGGGTCCCTATGGCTACACCTTC.

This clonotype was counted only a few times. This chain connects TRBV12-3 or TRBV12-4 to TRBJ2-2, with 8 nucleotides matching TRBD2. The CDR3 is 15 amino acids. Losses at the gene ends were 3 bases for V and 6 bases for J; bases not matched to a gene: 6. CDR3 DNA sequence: TGTGCCAGCAGTTTCACGGCGGGAGGCGCCGGGGAGCTGTTTTTT. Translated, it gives CASSFTAGGAGELFF.

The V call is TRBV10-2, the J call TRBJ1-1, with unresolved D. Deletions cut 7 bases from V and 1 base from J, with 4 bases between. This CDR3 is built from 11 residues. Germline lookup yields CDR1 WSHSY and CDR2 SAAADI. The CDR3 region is CASTQNTEAFF. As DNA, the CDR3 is TGCGCCAGCACCCAGAACACTGAAGCTTTCTTT.

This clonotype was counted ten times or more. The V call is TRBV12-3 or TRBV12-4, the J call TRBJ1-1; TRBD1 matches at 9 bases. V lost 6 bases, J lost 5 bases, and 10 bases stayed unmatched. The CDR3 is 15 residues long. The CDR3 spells CASSVPGQGWTEAFF. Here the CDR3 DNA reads TGTGCCAGCAGCGTCCCGGGACAGGGTTGGACTGAAGCTTTCTTT.

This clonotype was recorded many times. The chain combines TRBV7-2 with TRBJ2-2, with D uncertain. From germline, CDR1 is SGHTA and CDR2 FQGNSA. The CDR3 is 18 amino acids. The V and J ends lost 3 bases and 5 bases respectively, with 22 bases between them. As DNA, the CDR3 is TGTGCCAGCAGCTTCGCCGCCAGGCAGATTGGGCGGACCGGGGAGCTGTTTTTT. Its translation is CASSFAARQIGRTGELFF.

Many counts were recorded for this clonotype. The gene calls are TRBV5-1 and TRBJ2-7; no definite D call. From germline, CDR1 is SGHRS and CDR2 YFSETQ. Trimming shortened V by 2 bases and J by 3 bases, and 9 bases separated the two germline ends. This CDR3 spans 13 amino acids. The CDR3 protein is CASSFPGGYEQYF. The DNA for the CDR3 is TGCGCCAGCAGCTTCCCAGGTGGCTACGAGCAGTACTTC.

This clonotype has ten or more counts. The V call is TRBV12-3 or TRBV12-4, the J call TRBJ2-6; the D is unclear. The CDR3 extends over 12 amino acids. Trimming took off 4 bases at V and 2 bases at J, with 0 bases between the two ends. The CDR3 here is CASSSGANVLTF. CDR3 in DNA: TGTGCCAGCAGTTCTGGGGCCAACGTCCTGACTTTC.

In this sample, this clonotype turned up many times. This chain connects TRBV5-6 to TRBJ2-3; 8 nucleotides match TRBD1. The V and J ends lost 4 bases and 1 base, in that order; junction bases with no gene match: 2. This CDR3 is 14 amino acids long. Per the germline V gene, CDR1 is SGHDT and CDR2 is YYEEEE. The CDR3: CASSRGQGTDTQYF. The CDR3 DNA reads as TGTGCCAGCAGCCGGGGACAGGGCACAGATACGCAGTATTTT.

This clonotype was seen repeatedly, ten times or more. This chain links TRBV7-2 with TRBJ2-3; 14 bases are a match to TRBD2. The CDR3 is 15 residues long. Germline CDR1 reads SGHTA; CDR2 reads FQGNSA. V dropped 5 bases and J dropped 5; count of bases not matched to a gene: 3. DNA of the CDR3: TGTGCCAGCAGCAGACTAGCGGGGGGGCTAGATACGCAGTATTTT. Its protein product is CASSRLAGGLDTQYF.